Sequencing of this T cell receptor (beta chain) was carried out in a study of blood T cell repertoires in COVID-19. In the authors' methods: Using reference gene primer amplification, nucleated cell counts were estimated. Measured with immunoSEQ multiplex PCR; TCRdb has only the in-frame clones, and not every one. That table is the source of V, J and clone size, and D and trimming were worked out from the DNA. This table has roughly 240,000 clones, 65% to 90% appearing once. This receptor was identified in a woman in her forties or fifties with acute COVID-19. The sequencing input was PBMCs or T cells enriched from blood (not recorded which).

The chain's CDR3 is CASTLGGGQTYEQYF. In nucleotides, the CDR3 is TGTGCCAGCACCCTAGGCGGGGGCCAGACCTACGAGCAGTACTTC. J is TRBJ2-7 and V is TRBV7-9; the D gene is possibly TRBD2 (7 bases). Between the trimmed V and J ends, which lost 7 bases and 2 bases, there was a span of 18 bases. The CDR3 is made up of 15 amino acids. The germline CDR1 and CDR2 sequences are SEHNR and FQNEAQ (reference sequence). The complete variable domain, with remaining parts taken from reference TRBV7-9 and TRBJ2-7, reads DTGVSQNPRHKITKRGQNVTFRCDPISEHNRLYWYRQTLGQGPEFLTYFQNEAQLEKSRLLSDRFSAERPKGSFSTLEIQRTEQGDSAMYLCASTLGGGQTYEQYFGPGTRLTVT.